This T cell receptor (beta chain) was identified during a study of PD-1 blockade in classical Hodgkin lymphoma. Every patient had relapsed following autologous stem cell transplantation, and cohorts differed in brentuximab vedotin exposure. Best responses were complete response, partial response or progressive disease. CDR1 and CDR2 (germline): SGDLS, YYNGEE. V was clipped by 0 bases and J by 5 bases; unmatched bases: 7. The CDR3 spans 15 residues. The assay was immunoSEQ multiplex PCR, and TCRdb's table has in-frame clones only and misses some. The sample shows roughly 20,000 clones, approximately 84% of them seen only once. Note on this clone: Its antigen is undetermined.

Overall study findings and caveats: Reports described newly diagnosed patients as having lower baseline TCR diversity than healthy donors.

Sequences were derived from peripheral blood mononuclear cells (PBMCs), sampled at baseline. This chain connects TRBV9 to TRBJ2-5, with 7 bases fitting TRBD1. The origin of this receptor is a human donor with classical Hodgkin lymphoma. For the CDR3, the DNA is TGTGCCAGCAGCGTAGCTGATACAGGGGTGGAGACCCAGTACTTC. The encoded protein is CASSVADTGVETQYF.